This T cell receptor beta chain was obtained from a study of T cells in Graves' hyperthyroidism and ophthalmopathy. Out of approximately 9.9 ml of fresh peripheral blood came the PBMCs. Amplification yielded TCR beta CDR3 regions, with RNA transcripts as the source. The study used the HTBI primer set for a first-round RT-PCR of the TCR CDR3. TCRdb processed the multiplex PCR reads anew with MiXCR; each CDR3 protein has one entry. The sample has approximately 400,000 distinct CDR3 sequences; less than 20% are singletons. A remark on this clonotype: Its antigen is undetermined.

Whole-study results and caveats: Appearing also in blood were most of the thyroid clonotypes expanded above 0.001. By a 13 V-J model, ophthalmopathy was set apart from stable hyperthyroidism.

Sequencing was done on a sample of blood. The receptor was isolated from a woman under 30 with Graves' hyperthyroidism.

The CDR3 region is CASSQERELNTEAFF. The CDR3 DNA reads as TGCGCCAGCAGCCAAGAAAGGGAATTGAACACTGAAGCTTTCTTT. The V and J genes are TRBV4-3 and TRBJ1-1; D gene ambiguous. CDR3 length: 15 residues. Between the trimmed V and J ends, which lost 0 bases and 0 bases, there was a span of 8 bases. The germline V gene has CDR1 LGHNA and CDR2 YSLEER.